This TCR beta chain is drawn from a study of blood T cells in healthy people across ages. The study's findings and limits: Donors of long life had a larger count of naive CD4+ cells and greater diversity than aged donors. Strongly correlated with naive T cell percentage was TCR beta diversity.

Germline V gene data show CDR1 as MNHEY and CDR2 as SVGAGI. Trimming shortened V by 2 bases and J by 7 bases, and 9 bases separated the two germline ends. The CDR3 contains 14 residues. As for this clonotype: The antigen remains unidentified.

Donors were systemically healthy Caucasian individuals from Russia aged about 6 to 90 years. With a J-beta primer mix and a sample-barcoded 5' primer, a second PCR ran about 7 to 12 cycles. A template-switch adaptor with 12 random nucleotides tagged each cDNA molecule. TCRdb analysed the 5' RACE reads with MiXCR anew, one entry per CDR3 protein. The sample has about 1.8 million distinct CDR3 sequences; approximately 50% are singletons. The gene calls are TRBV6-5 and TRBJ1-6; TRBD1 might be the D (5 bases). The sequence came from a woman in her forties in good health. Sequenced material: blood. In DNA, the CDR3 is TGTGCCAGCAGTTACGGGGCGGTAAATTCACCCCTCCACTTT. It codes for CASSYGAVNSPLHF.